The 32 T cell receptor beta chains below all came from one sample that was sequenced in a study of T cell repertoires in cytomegalovirus infection. These TCRs are of unknown antigen specificity. MiXCR was run by TCRdb on the reads, yielding one entry per CDR3 protein. The repertoire has about 770,000 distinct CDR3 sequences, about 29% of them found once; the top ten carry about 12%. The material was cultured CD8+ T cells from PBMCs, obtained from culture after CMV antigen stimulation. Receptor source: a human donor in good health (CMV status not recorded). Some clones in this sample may be carry-over from other donors' samples.

This clonotype showed up just a few times. CDR3 loop: CASSMGANTGELFF. The CDR3 region has the DNA TGTGCCAGTAGTATGGGAGCGAACACCGGGGAGCTGTTTTTT. V and J are TRBV19 and TRBJ2-2, with a tentative D call TRBD2 (5 bases). Germline-derived CDR1 and CDR2 are LNHDA and SQIVND (reference sequence). Trimming removed 3 bases from V and 0 bases from J, with 5 bases in between. The CDR3 totals 14 residues.

This clonotype occurred many times. The gene calls are TRBV11-3 and TRBJ2-1; tentative D call: TRBD2 (5 bases). The germline V gene has CDR1 SGHNT and CDR2 YENEEA. Between the trimmed V and J ends, which lost 3 bases and 7 bases, there was a span of 10 bases. There are 13 residues in the CDR3. CDR3 in DNA: TGTGCCAGCAGCTTGGCGGGTCCTAATGAGCAGTTCTTC. Protein sequence: CASSLAGPNEQFF.

This clonotype was recorded at least ten times. This chain joins TRBV7-8 and TRBJ2-1; D gene ambiguous. The CDR3 is made up of 13 amino acids. The germline CDR1 and CDR2 sequences are SGHVS and FQNEAQ. V lost 3 bases, J lost 7 bases, and 10 bases lay in between. The CDR3 region has the DNA TGTGCCAGCAGCTTTGAACTAAGAAATGAGCAGTTCTTC. Protein: CASSFELRNEQFF.

The chain is built from TRBV15 and TRBJ2-1; D is unclear. V shed 1 base and J shed 4 bases, with 5 bases lying between them. CDR3 size: 13 residues. Germline V gives CDR1 LNHNV, CDR2 YYDKDF (reference sequence). CDR3 region: CATSRARYNEQFF. The CDR3 bases are TGTGCCACCAGCAGAGCGCGGTACAATGAGCAGTTCTTC.

The V call is TRBV2, the J call TRBJ2-7, with D perhaps given as TRBD1 or TRBD2 (5 bases each). V gave up 4 bases and J gave up 7 bases, with 17 bases separating them. CDR3 length: 14 residues. Germline CDR1 is SNHLY and CDR2 is FYNNEI. CDR3 bases: TGTGCCAGCAGTGTTGGGGGTGGATATAGGGAGCAGTACTTC. Translating gives CASSVGGGYREQYF.

There are a few counts of this clonotype. The CDR3 region is CSAPLGGGTDTQYF. Written as DNA, the CDR3 is TGCAGTGCTCCCCTCGGCGGGGGCACAGATACGCAGTATTTT. The chain couples TRBV20-1 to TRBJ2-3; the D gene is possibly TRBD2 (6 bases). The CDR3 is 14 amino acids. The germline CDR1 and CDR2 sequences are DFQATT and SNEGSKA (reference sequence). The V and J ends lost 5 bases and 1 base respectively, with 13 bases between them.

This clonotype turned up a few times. The V and J genes are TRBV7-9 and TRBJ2-7; 11 bases match TRBD1. The length of the CDR3 is 16 residues. Germline V CDR1 and CDR2: SEHNR, FQNEAQ (reference sequence). J gave up 7 bases and V 5 bases, and 13 bases lay outside the gene matches. The CDR3 DNA follows: TGTGCCAGCAGCCCACCTGAGGACAGGGGGCTGAAGGAGCAGTACTTC. Amino acid sequence: CASSPPEDRGLKEQYF.

The chain employs TRBV19 and TRBJ1-1, with D perhaps TRBD1 (5 bases). Germline assignment: CDR1 LNHDA and CDR2 SQIVND (reference sequence). The length of the CDR3 is 14 residues. Trimming removed 5 bases at V and 5 bases at J, with 15 bases between. For the CDR3, the DNA is TGTGCCAGTAGTCCAGGGATGGGTCAAACTGAAGCTTTCTTT. Protein: CASSPGMGQTEAFF.

The rearrangement uses TRBV29-1 and TRBJ2-2; unclear D gene. The CDR3 is 14 residues long. The V and J ends lost 4 bases and 4 bases respectively, with 13 bases between them. Germline loops: CDR1 SQVTM, CDR2 ANQGSEA. CDR3 loop: CSVGPGLGTGELFF. The DNA for the CDR3 is TGCAGCGTTGGACCCGGGTTGGGCACCGGGGAGCTGTTTTTT.

This clonotype was observed a handful of times. This chain connects TRBV6-1 to TRBJ1-1; D ambiguous. CDR1 is MNHNS, CDR2 SASEGT, per germline. The CDR3 has 13 residues. V was pared by 2 bases and J by 3 bases, with 7 bases between. The chain's CDR3 is CASSERGYTEAFF. In DNA, the CDR3 is TGTGCCAGCAGTGAAAGAGGGTACACTGAAGCTTTCTTT.

This clonotype was seen repeatedly, ten times or more. The chain joins TRBV7-2 to TRBJ2-5; 9 bases match TRBD2. The CDR3 contains 19 residues. V lost 5 bases to trimming and J lost 2 bases; unmatched junction nucleotides: 18. Per the germline V gene, CDR1 is SGHTA and CDR2 is FQGNSA. The CDR3 bases are TGTGCCAGCAGCCTGCCTAGGCTAGCGGGGTTGCCCCCGCAAGAGACCCAGTACTTC. Residues: CASSLPRLAGLPPQETQYF.

V is TRBV15 and J is TRBJ2-3; D call uncertain. Germline lookup yields CDR1 LNHNV and CDR2 YYDKDF (reference sequence). The CDR3 runs 17 residues. Deletions cut 5 bases from V and 4 bases from J, with 22 bases between. CDR3 sequence: CATSDTERSASPDTQYF. The CDR3 DNA reads TGTGCCACCAGCGATACAGAGAGGTCGGCGTCCCCAGATACGCAGTATTTT. The variable domain in full, completed from reference TRBV15 and TRBJ2-3, reads DAMVIQNPRYQVTQFGKPVTLSCSQTLNHNVMYWYQQKSSQAPKLLFHYYDKDFNNEADTPDNFQSRRPNTSFCFLDIRSPGLGDTAMYLCATSDTERSASPDTQYFGPGTRLTVL.

This sequence joins TRBV2 and TRBJ2-3; D perhaps matches TRBD2 (7 bases). The CDR3 is 16 amino acids. V gave up 9 bases and J gave up 0 bases, with 19 bases separating them. Per germline, CDR1 SNHLY and CDR2 FYNNEI. CDR3 region: CARTGGLAVSTDTQYF. The CDR3 DNA sequence: TGTGCCAGAACCGGGGGGCTAGCGGTAAGCACAGATACGCAGTATTTT.

This clonotype has just a few counts. The genes are TRBV27 and TRBJ1-1; 8 bases agree with TRBD1. This CDR3 spans 14 amino acids. From germline, CDR1 is MNHEY and CDR2 SMNVEV (reference sequence). V gave up 6 bases and J gave up 4 bases; unmatched junction bases: 7. The CDR3 nucleotides read TGTGCCAGCAGACAGGGGGTGACCGGCACTGAAGCTTTCTTT. Amino acid sequence: CASRQGVTGTEAFF.

This clonotype was seen a handful of times. CDR3 protein: CASSLLGRSYNSPLHF. The CDR3 DNA sequence: TGTGCCAGCAGCTTACTGGGGCGTTCCTATAATTCACCCCTCCACTTT. The rearrangement joins TRBV7-6 to TRBJ1-6, with D maybe TRBD1 (5 bases). The CDR3 consists of 16 residues. The germline CDR1 and CDR2 sequences are SGHVS and FNYEAQ. V was trimmed by 2 bases and J by 1 base, leaving 9 bases between them.

The table lists this clonotype with a count of one. The gene calls are TRBV7-4 and TRBJ2-3; no reliable D call. Between the trimmed V and J ends, which lost 2 bases and 2 bases, there was a span of 11 bases. The CDR3 runs to 15 residues. The germline V gene encodes CDR1 SGHVT and CDR2 SQSDAQ. The CDR3 nucleotides are TGTGCCAGCAGCTTAAAACACACCTACACAGATACGCAGTATTTT. Encoded protein: CASSLKHTYTDTQYF. The variable domain in full, with the rest retrieved from reference TRBV7-4 and TRBJ2-3, is GAGVSQSPRYKVAKRGRDVALRCDSISGHVTLYWYRQTLGQGSEVLTYSQSDAQRDKSGRPSGRFSAERPERSVSTLKIQRTEQGDSAVYLCASSLKHTYTDTQYFGPGTRLTVL.

The sample holds many counts of this clonotype. The chain is built from TRBV7-2 and TRBJ2-2; the match to TRBD2 covers 13 bases. CDR3 length: 17 amino acids. V lost 4 bases and J lost 6; bases outside the gene matches: 8. CDR1 and CDR2 (germline): SGHTA, FQGNSA. For the CDR3, the DNA is TGTGCCAGCAGCTACGGGACTAGCGGGACCGTTGCCGGGGAGCTGTTTTTT. It specifies CASSYGTSGTVAGELFF.

V is TRBV14 and J is TRBJ1-5; D remains ambiguous. The V gene's germline CDR1 is SGHDN and CDR2 FVKESK. This CDR3 has 16 amino acids. V was trimmed by 3 bases and J by 5 bases, leaving 17 bases between them. The CDR3 coding sequence is TGTGCCAGCAGCCATGGCTTCGGGAGCCCCTATCAGCCCCAGCATTTT. This codes for CASSHGFGSPYQPQHF.

The chain links TRBV12-3 or TRBV12-4 to TRBJ1-1; D gene uncertain. This CDR3 has 14 residues. V dropped 2 bases and J dropped 7 bases, with 14 bases sitting between them. The CDR3 sequence is CASSLMGKWGEAFF. The CDR3, as DNA: TGTGCCAGCAGTTTAATGGGTAAATGGGGTGAAGCTTTCTTT.

There are many counts of this clonotype. The chain has TRBV6-1 and TRBJ2-7; no firm D call. The CDR3 consists of 16 residues. The ends were cut back, 6 bases at V and 3 bases at J, with 21 bases in the middle. Germline-derived CDR1 and CDR2 are MNHNS and SASEGT. The CDR3 here is CASSSPSARVNYEQYF. CDR3 coding DNA: TGTGCCAGCAGCTCTCCCTCGGCCAGAGTCAACTACGAGCAGTACTTC.

This clonotype has a handful of counts. The rearrangement uses TRBV3-1 and TRBJ2-1, with no clear D. Germline V CDR1 and CDR2: LGHDT, YNNKEL (reference sequence). Trimming pared 1 base from V and 6 bases from J, leaving 10 bases between. This CDR3 is built from 14 residues. CDR3 DNA sequence: TGTGCCAGCAGCCAAGTCCGCTGGGGCAATGAGCAGTTCTTC. It is translated as CASSQVRWGNEQFF.

Written as DNA, the CDR3 is TGTGCCAGCAGTTTATCACCTAGCGGGGGGACAGATACGCAGTATTTT. It specifies CASSLSPSGGTDTQYF. This chain links TRBV27 with TRBJ2-3, with 11 nucleotides matching TRBD2. The J segment lost 3 bases and the V segment lost 0 bases, leaving 2 bases of the junction unmatched. Germline CDR1 and CDR2: MNHEY and SMNVEV (reference sequence). The CDR3 totals 16 residues.

This clonotype was recorded a few times. V and J are TRBV19 and TRBJ1-5, with 9 bases aligning to TRBD1. The length of the CDR3 is 15 residues. The V gene end was trimmed by 7 bases and the J gene end by 4 bases; junction bases not matched to a gene: 8. Germline-derived CDR1 and CDR2 are LNHDA and SQIVND (reference sequence). The CDR3 region has the DNA TGTGCCAGTAAGTTGGCGGGACAGGGTAATCAGCCCCAGCATTTT. Translation: CASKLAGQGNQPQHF.

The CDR3 is CASSQEDRGTDEQFF. Here the CDR3 DNA reads TGCGCCAGCAGCCAAGAGGACAGGGGTACCGATGAGCAGTTCTTC. The chain combines TRBV4-1 with TRBJ2-1; TRBD1 aligns across 9 bases. This CDR3 spans 15 amino acids. Trimming removed 0 bases from V and 8 bases from J; junction bases left unmatched: 5. Germline V lookup: CDR1 MGHRA, CDR2 YSYEKL.

The CDR3 here is CASSFGGTLQETQYF. The CDR3 DNA reads as TGTGCCAGCAGCTTCGGAGGGACACTTCAAGAGACCCAGTACTTC. The chain employs TRBV7-2 and TRBJ2-5; tentatively, D is TRBD1 or TRBD2 (6 bases each). Per germline, CDR1 SGHTA and CDR2 FQGNSA. With 3 bases removed from V and 2 bases from J, the gap between germline ends came to 13 bases. The CDR3 covers 15 residues.

This clonotype came up a few times. This sequence joins TRBV11-3 and TRBJ2-1; 8 bases line up with TRBD2. V shed 5 bases and J 6 bases; nucleotides not matched to a gene: 6. The CDR3 totals 14 residues. The germline V gene encodes CDR1 SGHNT and CDR2 YENEEA. The CDR3 loop reads CASSLSGTSNEQFF. DNA for the CDR3: TGTGCCAGCAGCCTGTCCGGGACTAGCAATGAGCAGTTCTTC.

In its sample, this clonotype was seen a few times. This rearrangement joins TRBV24-1 to TRBJ2-7; 9 nucleotides align to TRBD2. J lost 2 bases, V lost 1 base, and 20 bases had no gene match. From germline, CDR1 is KGHDR and CDR2 SFDVKD. The CDR3 length is 21 residues. CDR3 coding DNA: TGTGCCACCAGTGATTTAGGAAAGGACCGGACTAGCGCTTACCAAACCTACGAGCAGTACGTC. This sequence encodes CATSDLGKDRTSAYQTYEQYV.

This clonotype was seen a few times. The chain uses TRBV6-2 or TRBV6-3 and TRBJ2-7; 10 bases line up with TRBD2. Trimming at V came to 8 bases and at J to 5 bases, leaving 9 bases not matched to a gene. The CDR3 is made up of 14 amino acids. CDR1 MNHEY and CDR2 SVGEGT come from the germline V gene. The CDR3 is CASVPAGGPDEQYF. CDR3 DNA sequence: TGTGCCAGCGTCCCAGCGGGGGGGCCGGACGAGCAGTACTTC.

This rearrangement joins TRBV6-1 to TRBJ1-5; D is unresolved. Looked up from germline, CDR1 is MNHNS and CDR2 is SASEGT. This CDR3 is 13 amino acids long. With 6 bases removed from V and 3 bases from J, the gap between germline ends came to 9 bases. The CDR3 sequence: CASRESYNQPQHF. In nucleotides, the CDR3 is TGTGCCAGCAGAGAATCATACAATCAGCCCCAGCATTTT.

This clonotype was observed a few times. The chain combines TRBV12-3 or TRBV12-4 with TRBJ2-3, with D possibly being TRBD1 (6 bases). Trimming stripped 3 bases from V and 0 bases from J, with 13 bases between. There are 16 residues in the CDR3. The CDR3 sequence is CASSLFDRNSTDTQYF. The CDR3 coding sequence is TGTGCCAGCAGTTTGTTTGACAGGAATAGCACAGATACGCAGTATTTT.

This sequence joins TRBV4-1 and TRBJ2-1; weak D call: TRBD2 (5 bases). The CDR3 has 18 residues. The germline CDR1 and CDR2 sequences are MGHRA and YSYEKL. The V and J ends lost 0 bases and 5 bases respectively, with 20 bases between them. As DNA, the CDR3 is TGCGCCAGCAGCCAAGATCAGAAAGACTATGGAGTGGACAATGAGCAGTTCTTC. This translates into CASSQDQKDYGVDNEQFF.

This clonotype was observed a few times. The chain couples TRBV2 to TRBJ1-1; the D is unclear. Between the trimmed V and J ends, which lost 1 base and 2 bases, there was a span of 11 bases. The germline V gene has CDR1 SNHLY and CDR2 FYNNEI. The CDR3 length is 15 residues. CDR3 protein: CASSEVGRSNTEAFF. Here the CDR3 DNA reads TGTGCCAGCAGTGAAGTTGGCCGATCTAACACTGAAGCTTTCTTT.